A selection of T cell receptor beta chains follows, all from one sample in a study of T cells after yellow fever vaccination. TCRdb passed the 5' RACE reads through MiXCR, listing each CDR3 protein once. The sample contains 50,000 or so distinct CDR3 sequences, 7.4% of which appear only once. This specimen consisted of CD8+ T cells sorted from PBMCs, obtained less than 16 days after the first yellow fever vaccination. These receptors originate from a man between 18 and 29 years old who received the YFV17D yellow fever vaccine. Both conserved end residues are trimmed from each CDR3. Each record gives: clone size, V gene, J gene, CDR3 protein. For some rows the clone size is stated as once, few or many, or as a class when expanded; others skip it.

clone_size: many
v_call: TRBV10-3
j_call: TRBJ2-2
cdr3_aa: AAGREGTGELF

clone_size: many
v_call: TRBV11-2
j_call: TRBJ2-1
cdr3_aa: ASSPTIGNEQF

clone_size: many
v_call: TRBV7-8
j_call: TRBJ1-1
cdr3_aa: ASSPGQGDLNTEAF

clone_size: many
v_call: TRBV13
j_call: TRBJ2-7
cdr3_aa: ASSLTSGEQY

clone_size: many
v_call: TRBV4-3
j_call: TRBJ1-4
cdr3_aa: ASSHGSYNEKLF

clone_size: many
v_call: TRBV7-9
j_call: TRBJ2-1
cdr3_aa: ASSKDRVGLF

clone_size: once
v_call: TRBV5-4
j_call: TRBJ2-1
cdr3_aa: TSSGGGGPNEQF

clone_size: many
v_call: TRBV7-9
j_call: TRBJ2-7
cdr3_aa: ASSSGMGESYEQY

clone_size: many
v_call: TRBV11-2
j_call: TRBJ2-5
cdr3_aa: ASSLEFPGAVALTQY

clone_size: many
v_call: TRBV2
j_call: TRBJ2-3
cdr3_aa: GVRLESSTDTQY

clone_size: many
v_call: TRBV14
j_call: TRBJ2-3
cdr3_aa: ASSQFGAGGPSTDTQY

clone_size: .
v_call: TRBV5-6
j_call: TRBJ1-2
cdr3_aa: ASSLSGQDGYT

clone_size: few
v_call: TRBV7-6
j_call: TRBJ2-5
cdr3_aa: ASSQEAGQETQY

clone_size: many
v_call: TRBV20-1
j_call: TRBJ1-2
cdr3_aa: SGLHKLYGYT

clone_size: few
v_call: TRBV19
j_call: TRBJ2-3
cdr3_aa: ASSLWTGRRTDTQY

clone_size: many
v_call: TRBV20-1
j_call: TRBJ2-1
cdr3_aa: SARGSDRADLNEQF

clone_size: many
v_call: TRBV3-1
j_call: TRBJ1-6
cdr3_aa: ASSRLGGINSPLH

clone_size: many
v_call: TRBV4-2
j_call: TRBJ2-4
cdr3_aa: ASSQQPGGAQNIQY